The 11 T cell receptor beta chains reported below all come from one sample, sequenced in a study of tumor-infiltrating lymphocytes in primary liver carcinoma. Total RNA and DNA came together from around 18-30 mg of bulk tissue without cell sorting. Starting material of 500 ng total RNA yielded TCR beta cDNA via a constant-region primer. Nested multiplex PCR, run for three rounds with slightly modified ARM-PCR, yielded TCR beta libraries. Running about 11 cycles apiece, the first two PCR rounds relied on TRBV1-TRBV30 forward primers together with a C-beta reverse primer. TCRdb redid the calling of the multiplex PCR reads with MiXCR, one entry per CDR3 protein. The top ten hold 28% of the sample, which has 65,000 to 80,000 distinct CDR3 sequences, about 72% seen once. Specimen: liver tumor tissue from sampling region 4. Subset in this sample: tumor region T4, right-lateral pole. The receptors come from a man aged 35 to 55 with primary liver carcinoma and hepatitis B virus infection.

Concerning this clonotype: In this CDR3 the conserved last residue, phenylalanine or tryptophan, is missing, so a read error is likely. The rearrangement links TRBV28 to TRBJ2-2; D is ambiguous. Germline CDR1 MDHEN, CDR2 SYDVKM. The CDR3 length is 13 residues. CDR3 in DNA: TGCGCCAGCAGTTTGGCACAAACCGGGGAGCTGTTTATT. Translating it yields CASSLAQTGELFI.

As concerns this clonotype: This CDR3 fails to terminate in the conserved phenylalanine or tryptophan, so it likely reflects a read error. V and J are TRBV6-6 and TRBJ2-1; TRBD2 might be the D (6 bases). V was trimmed by 0 bases and J by 9 bases, leaving 15 bases between them. The length of the CDR3 is 15 residues. The germline V gene has CDR1 MNHNY and CDR2 SVGAGI (reference sequence). The CDR3 DNA reads TGTGCCAGCAGTTACTCGATCCTAGCGTATAGTGAGCAGTTCTTA. It translates to CASSYSILAYSEQFL.

Turning to this clonotype: The conserved phenylalanine or tryptophan normally closing the CDR3 is absent here, so this likely arose from a read error. The V and J genes are TRBV5-1 and TRBJ2-1, with 10 bases lining up with TRBD1. The CDR3 length is 14 residues. CDR1 and CDR2 (germline): SGHRS, YFSETQ. After removal of 3 bases from V and 7 bases from J, the junction contained 4 bases not matched to a gene. CDR3 in DNA: TGCGCCAGCAGCTCGGACAGGGGGGTTAATGAGCAGTTCTTA. It is translated as CASSSDRGVNEQFL.

The table lists this clonotype with a few counts. It may be a read error: a sequence one base away is much more abundant. V is TRBV5-4 and J is TRBJ1-5; 10 bases agree with TRBD1. Germline CDR1 reads SGHNT; CDR2 reads YYREEE (reference sequence). This CDR3 has 16 residues. The V and J ends lost 0 bases and 5 bases, in that order; junction bases with no gene match: 5. DNA for the CDR3: TGTGCCAGCAGCTTGGGGGGACAGGGGAGCGATCAGCCCCAGCATTTT. Its translation is CASSLGGQGSDQPQHF.

The V gene is TRBV7-6, the J gene TRBJ1-1; D unclear. The V end was cut by 1 base, the J end by 5 bases, with 8 bases between. Germline assignment: CDR1 SGHVS and CDR2 FNYEAQ. The CDR3 consists of 13 residues. The CDR3 region is CASSLGALTEAFF. CDR3 coding DNA: TGTGCCAGCAGCTTAGGGGCCCTAACTGAAGCTTTCTTT.

Turning to this clonotype: Its ends do not fully match the called genes, so a read error is possible. The chain recombines TRBV11-2 with TRBJ2-5; perhaps TRBD2 as D (6 bases). Germline CDR1 SGHAT, CDR2 FQNNGV. The CDR3 contains 16 residues. CDR3 protein: CASRSREWPHQETQYF. CDR3 coding DNA: TGCGCCAGCAGATCCCGGGAGTGGCCCCACCAAGAGACCCAGTACTTC.

Remarks on this clonotype: A junction boundary mismatches the germline segment, possibly from a read error. The rearrangement joins TRBV7-8 to TRBJ1-6, with 10 positions matching TRBD1. Germline CDR1 SGHVS, CDR2 FQNEAQ. The CDR3 covers 15 residues. In DNA, the CDR3 is TGTACCAGCAGCTCAGGGGGACAGGGGAGTTCACCCCTCCACTTT. It yields the protein CTSSSGGQGSSPLHF. The full variable domain, its missing parts supplied by reference TRBV7-8 and TRBJ1-6, is GAGVSQSPRYKVAKRGQDVALRCDPISGHVSLFWYQQALGQGPEFLTYFQNEAQLDKSGLPSDRFFAERPEGSVSTLKIQRTQQEDSAVYLCTSSSGGQGSSPLHFGNGTRLTVT.

As to this clonotype: One end of the junction is discordant with germline, which a read error may explain. V and J are TRBV19 and TRBJ2-4; the D gene is possibly TRBD1 (9 bases). The CDR3 runs 17 residues. In germline, CDR1 is LNHDA, CDR2 SQIVND (reference sequence). CDR3 loop: CTSSGTGSGLAKNIQYF. In DNA form, the CDR3 reads TGTACCAGTAGCGGGACAGGGTCTGGCCTAGCCAAAAACATTCAGTACTTC.

Concerning this clonotype: The junction differs from germline at one of its ends, possibly a read error. CDR3 nucleotides: TGTGCCAGCAGTATCTGGACAGGCCGCACAGATACGCAATATTTT. Translation: CASSIWTGRTDTQYF. The chain carries TRBV6-1 and TRBJ2-3; 7 bases are a match to TRBD1. CDR3 length: 15 amino acids. Germline V gene lookup returns CDR1 MNHNS and CDR2 SASEGT.

On this clonotype itself: At one end the junction does not follow the germline gene, possibly because of a read error. J is TRBJ2-7 and V is TRBV6-5, with a tentative D call TRBD1 (6 bases). The CDR3 has 13 amino acids. CDR1 and CDR2 (germline): MNHEY, SVGAGI. The CDR3 loop reads CASSYTGSNDQYF. The CDR3 coding sequence is TGTGCCAGCAGTTACACAGGGAGTAACGACCAGTACTTC.

For this clonotype: A read error may account for a junction end that differs from germline. The chain has TRBV7-8 and TRBJ2-7, with TRBD2 matching over 8 bases. There are 12 residues in the CDR3. Germline V CDR1 and CDR2: SGHVS, FQNEAQ. The CDR3 loop is CTSGTSSSEQYF. The CDR3 DNA reads as TGTACCAGCGGGACTAGTAGCAGCGAGCAGTACTTC.